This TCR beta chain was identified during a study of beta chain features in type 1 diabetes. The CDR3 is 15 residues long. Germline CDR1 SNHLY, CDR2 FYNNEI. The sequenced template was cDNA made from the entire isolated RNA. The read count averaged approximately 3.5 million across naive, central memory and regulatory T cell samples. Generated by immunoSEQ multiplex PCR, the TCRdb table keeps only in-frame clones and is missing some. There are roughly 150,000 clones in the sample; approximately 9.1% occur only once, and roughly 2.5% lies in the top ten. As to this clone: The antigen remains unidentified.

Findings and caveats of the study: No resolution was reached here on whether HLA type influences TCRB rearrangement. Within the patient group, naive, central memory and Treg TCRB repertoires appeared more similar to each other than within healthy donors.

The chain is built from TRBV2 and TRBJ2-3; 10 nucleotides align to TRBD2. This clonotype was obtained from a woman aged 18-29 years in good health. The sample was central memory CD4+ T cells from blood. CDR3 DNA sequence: TGTGTCGAGCGGGGGGGTCCTGCTAGCACAGATACGCAGTATTTT. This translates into CVERGGPASTDTQYF.